Included here is one T cell receptor (beta chain) sequence, with context. The CDR3 is made up of 12 amino acids. Trimming removed 9 bases at V and 7 bases at J, with 15 bases between. The germline CDR1 and CDR2 sequences are MNHEY and SVGAGI. The data belong to a study of CD8 T cells in ankylosing spondylitis. 5'-RACE, quantitative and with molecular barcodes, yielded the TCR beta libraries. TCRdb re-analysed the 5' RACE reads in MiXCR, keeping a single row per CDR3 protein. Among some 240,000 distinct CDR3 sequences, more than 20% were seen once, and the ten largest hold 0.5% to 0.65%. The source of this sequence is a male donor with ankylosing spondylitis or in good health (not recorded which). The sequencing sample was made of blood, either unsorted or a sorted T cell fraction (not recorded which). This chain connects TRBV6-5 to TRBJ2-5; either TRBD1 or TRBD2 may fit D (5 bases each). CDR3 residues: CASGTTRVTQYF. DNA of the CDR3: TGTGCCAGTGGGACCACCCGGGTGACCCAGTACTTC.